This T cell receptor (beta chain) originates from a study of cytomegalovirus exposure and HLA in healthy donors. Study outcomes and limitations: A link between a missense DCLRE1C variant and TCR beta V- and J-gene trimming emerged from a later analysis. Previously analyzed data showed that most TCR beta V segments were productive at a frequency of about 90% or about 30%.

This clone was found a few times. The antigen is not known. PCR primers comprised 60 Vbeta and 13 Jbeta primers. Sequencing was performed with immunoSEQ multiplex PCR; in TCRdb, only in-frame clones are kept and a portion is missing. The table shows about 130,000 clones, with 60% to 80% occurring only once. V gave up 6 bases and J gave up 1 base, with 10 bases separating them. Germline CDR1 is GTSNPN and CDR2 is SVGIG (reference sequence). The CDR3 is 13 residues long. The sequenced sample was PBMCs. The chain is built from TRBV30 and TRBJ2-4; D is perhaps TRBD1 (6 bases). This clonotype originated in a female donor in good health and CMV-seronegative. CDR3: CACEGVAKNIQYF. The DNA for the CDR3 is TGTGCCTGTGAGGGGGTCGCCAAAAACATTCAGTACTTC.